This T cell receptor beta chain originates from a study of PD-L1 blockade in urothelial cancer. Stated time point: pretreatment peripheral blood. The CDR3 is made up of 13 amino acids. The V segment lost 2 bases and the J segment 9 bases; nucleotides outside the gene matches: 5. Germline CDR1 reads SGDLS; CDR2 reads YYNGEE. Only in-frame clones appear in the TCRdb table, and some are missing; sequencing was by immunoSEQ multiplex PCR. The profile covers roughly 90,000 clones, with about 89% appearing a single time and 0.97% taken by the ten largest. The receptor was derived from a woman aged 80 or older with urothelial cancer. Sequences were derived from PBMCs, sampled around atezolizumab (anti-PD-L1) treatment. This chain connects TRBV9 to TRBJ2-1, with TRBD1 matching 7 bases. The CDR3 region is CASSVSGGGEQFF. The CDR3 DNA sequence: TGTGCCAGCAGCGTCTCAGGGGGTGGTGAGCAGTTCTTC.